The rows below give T cell receptor beta chains drawn from one sample of a study of CD8 T cells in Susac syndrome. Using its own MiXCR run on the immunoSEQ multiplex PCR reads, TCRdb lists one record per CDR3 protein. The sample lists about 150,000 distinct CDR3 sequences, more than 90% seen once, with roughly 0.08% in the top ten. Sample: CD4+ T cells from PBMCs. Receptors originate from a human donor with Susac syndrome. The CDR3 runs from the conserved cysteine through the conserved F or W. A D gene is named only where the DNA matches it firmly. Only some rows state a clone size, as once, few, many or a class for expanded clones.

j_call clone_size cdr3_length v_call d_call cdr3_aa cdr3_nt
TRBJ2-7 - 17 TRBV20-1 - CSAINPFSDRILYEQYF TGCAGTGCTATCAATCCATTTAGTGACCGTATCCTCTACGAGCAGTACTTC
TRBJ1-1 - 14 TRBV7-8 - CASSLEMSGFGAFF TGTGCCAGCAGCTTAGAAATGAGCGGATTCGGTGCTTTCTTT
TRBJ1-1 - 16 TRBV7-2 - CASTSKPQEGHTEAFF TGTGCCAGCACCTCAAAGCCGCAGGAGGGCCACACTGAAGCTTTCTTT
TRBJ1-6 - 14 TRBV3-1 - CASSPRGMHSPLHF TGTGCCAGCAGCCCCAGGGGAATGCATTCACCCCTCCACTTT
TRBJ1-2 - 15 TRBV2 TRBD1 CASNQGAAYQDGYTF TGTGCCAGCAACCAGGGGGCAGCTTATCAGGATGGCTACACCTTC
TRBJ1-4 - 14 TRBV2 - CASRKQDTNEKLFF TGTGCCAGCCGTAAGCAGGATACTAATGAAAAACTGTTTTTT
TRBJ2-3 once 15 TRBV12-3/TRBV12-4 - CASTPLGKTPDTQYF TGTGCCAGCACTCCCCTGGGCAAAACCCCAGATACGCAGTATTTT
TRBJ1-4 - 12 TRBV12-3/TRBV12-4 - CASGLPGQGLFF TGTGCCAGCGGACTACCGGGACAAGGACTGTTTTTT
TRBJ2-3 - 14 TRBV7-9 - CASSFASNTDTQYF TGTGCCAGCAGCTTCGCCTCAAACACAGATACGCAGTATTTT
TRBJ2-3 - 13 TRBV24-1 - CATSAPGTSFQYF TGTGCCACCAGTGCCCCGGGAACGAGTTTCCAGTATTTT
TRBJ2-4 - 15 TRBV9 - CASSVDGQGENIQYF TGTGCCAGCAGCGTAGACGGGCAGGGAGAAAACATTCAGTACTTC
TRBJ1-5 once 16 TRBV15 - CATSRGDPYSNQPQHF TGTGCCACCAGCAGAGGGGACCCCTATAGCAATCAGCCCCAGCATTTT
TRBJ2-2 - 14 TRBV1 - CTSSQEDGPGELFF TGCACCAGCAGCCAAGAGGACGGGCCCGGGGAGCTGTTTTTT
TRBJ2-1 - 15 TRBV27 TRBD2 CASRWTSGIRTEQFF TGTGCCAGCAGATGGACTAGCGGGATAAGGACTGAGCAGTTCTTC
TRBJ2-4 - 15 TRBV20-1 TRBD2 CSARTSGEAKNIQYF TGCAGTGCTAGGACTAGCGGGGAAGCCAAAAACATTCAGTACTTC
TRBJ1-6 - 15 TRBV20-1 - CSARVGGSGSSPLHF TGCAGTGCTAGAGTAGGGGGGAGTGGGAGTTCACCCCTCCACTTT
TRBJ2-1 - 15 TRBV28 TRBD1 CASSLGTGVNNEQFF TGTGCCAGCAGTTTGGGGACAGGGGTAAACAATGAGCAGTTCTTC
TRBJ1-5 - 14 TRBV6-6 - CASIHELSNQPQHF TGTGCCAGCATCCATGAACTTAGCAATCAGCCCCAGCATTTT
TRBJ2-5 - 15 TRBV3-1 - CASSQTPGPLVTQYF TGTGCCAGCAGCCAAACTCCGGGCCCGTTAGTTACCCAGTACTTC
TRBJ2-5 - 17 TRBV7-6 TRBD2 CASSPPASWGGQETQYF TGTGCCAGCAGCCCCCCAGCGTCGTGGGGGGGCCAAGAGACCCAGTACTTC
TRBJ1-4 - 23 TRBV4-2 - CASSQDRLGIALILRMFNEKLFF TGTGCCAGCAGCCAAGACAGGTTGGGTATAGCTCTGATACTCCGGATGTTTAATGAAAAACTGTTTTTT
TRBJ2-3 - 20 TRBV4-1 TRBD2 CASSQDSIPSSGRARDTQYF TGCGCCAGCAGCCAAGATTCGATACCTTCTAGCGGGAGGGCGCGGGATACGCAGTATTTT
TRBJ1-1 - 15 TRBV7-9 - CASTPAAAGSTEAFF TGTGCCAGCACCCCGGCGGCGGCGGGTAGCACTGAAGCTTTCTTT
TRBJ2-3 - 13 TRBV20-1 - CSAPGLGTDTQYF TGCAGTGCTCCGGGACTCGGCACAGATACGCAGTATTTT
TRBJ2-3 - 12 TRBV12-5 - CASGSRGDTQYF TGTGCTAGTGGTAGCCGTGGAGATACGCAGTATTTT
TRBJ1-2 - 13 TRBV18 TRBD1 CASSPTPDRGYTF TGTGCCAGCTCACCTACACCGGACAGGGGCTACACCTTC
TRBJ2-4 - 15 TRBV9 - CASSAYTGPKNIQYF TGTGCCAGCAGCGCGTACACAGGGCCTAAAAACATTCAGTACTTC
TRBJ1-3 - 13 TRBV9 TRBD1 CASSSRTGNTIYF TGTGCCAGCAGCTCCCGGACAGGGAACACCATATATTTT
TRBJ2-2 - 17 TRBV28 - CASSSRNRVPSPGELFF TGTGCCAGCAGTTCGAGGAATAGGGTTCCATCCCCCGGGGAGCTGTTTTTT
TRBJ2-3 - 15 TRBV2 - CASSEMGLATDTQYF TGTGCCAGCAGTGAAATGGGGCTTGCCACAGATACGCAGTATTTT
TRBJ1-1 - 12 TRBV12-3/TRBV12-4 TRBD1 CASSPRGRRAFF TGTGCCAGCAGTCCCAGGGGGCGAAGGGCTTTCTTT
TRBJ2-5 - 16 TRBV2 TRBD1 CASSISTGQGGSTQYF TGTGCCAGCAGTATCTCGACGGGACAGGGAGGCTCGACCCAGTACTTC
TRBJ2-5 - 15 TRBV6-4 TRBD2 CASLWIAGARETQYF TGTGCCAGCCTCTGGATAGCGGGAGCTCGGGAGACCCAGTACTTC
TRBJ1-5 once 16 TRBV27 TRBD1 CASSSNTGTAIKPQHF TGTGCCAGCAGTTCGAATACCGGGACAGCAATCAAGCCCCAGCATTTT
TRBJ2-5 - 14 TRBV7-3 TRBD2 CASSSGLAGETQYF TGTGCCAGCAGCTCTGGACTAGCGGGGGAGACCCAGTACTTC
TRBJ1-1 few 11 TRBV20-1 - CSARGGTEAFF TGCAGTGCTAGGGGGGGCACTGAAGCTTTCTTT
TRBJ1-1 - 14 TRBV21-1 - CASSKQGAITEAFF TGTGCCAGCAGCAAACAGGGGGCGATCACTGAAGCTTTCTTT
TRBJ2-7 - 13 TRBV27 - CASSFGTSYEQYF TGTGCCAGCAGTTTCGGGACCTCATACGAGCAGTACTTC
TRBJ1-2 - 13 TRBV18 - CASSPSDTDGYTF TGTGCCAGCTCACCAAGCGACACGGATGGCTACACCTTC
TRBJ2-7 - 14 TRBV4-1 - CASSLPGQTYEQYF TGCGCCAGCAGCCTACCCGGACAGACCTACGAGCAGTACTTC
TRBJ2-7 - 15 TRBV12-3/TRBV12-4 TRBD2 CASSLRLAGLYEQYF TGTGCCAGCAGTTTACGACTAGCGGGACTCTACGAGCAGTACTTC
TRBJ1-3 - 15 TRBV20-1 TRBD1 CSASQGAGGGNTIYF TGCAGTGCTTCTCAGGGGGCTGGAGGTGGAAACACCATATATTTT
TRBJ1-1 - 12 TRBV7-9 - CATGRLRTEAFF TGTGCCACCGGTCGCCTGAGGACTGAAGCTTTCTTT
TRBJ2-7 - 14 TRBV29-1 - CSVEDTAATYEQYF TGCAGCGTTGAAGATACGGCAGCCACCTACGAGCAGTACTTC
TRBJ1-1 - 14 TRBV7-6 - CASSSNLGVAEAFF TGTGCCAGCAGCTCCAACCTAGGGGTGGCTGAAGCTTTCTTT
TRBJ2-1 - 15 TRBV7-9 TRBD2 CASSLASGGYNEQFF TGTGCCAGCAGCTTAGCTAGCGGGGGCTACAATGAGCAGTTCTTC
TRBJ2-5 - 15 TRBV20-1 - CSGRAGGTRSATQYF TGCAGTGGCCGCGCAGGGGGGACCAGATCGGCGACCCAGTACTTC
TRBJ1-1 - 16 TRBV7-6 - CASSLEGTNMNTEAFF TGTGCCAGCAGCTTAGAGGGGACAAATATGAACACTGAAGCTTTCTTT
TRBJ2-7 - 16 TRBV7-2 TRBD1 CASSLVAGQDPYEQYF TGTGCCAGCAGCTTAGTCGCGGGACAGGACCCCTACGAGCAGTACTTC
TRBJ2-4 - 13 TRBV6-5 - CASSSLAKNIQYF TGTGCCAGCAGTTCCCTAGCCAAAAACATTCAGTACTTC
TRBJ1-2 - 15 TRBV28 TRBD1 CASSLDGTANYGYTF TGTGCCAGCAGCTTAGACGGGACAGCTAACTATGGCTACACCTTC
TRBJ2-1 - 12 TRBV28 TRBD2 CASSLTSGWQFF TGTGCCAGCAGTTTGACTAGCGGGTGGCAGTTCTTC
TRBJ2-1 - 17 TRBV24-1 - CATSTAGTDSSYNEQFF TGTGCCACCAGTACCGCCGGGACGGATAGCTCCTACAATGAGCAGTTCTTC